The source of this TCR beta chain is a study of cytomegalovirus exposure and HLA in healthy donors (dated by TCRdb to the late 2010s). Context from the whole study: An earlier analysis of roughly 630 of the donors reported 250 to 350 Gb of sequence data and 100 million to 140 million unique TCR beta sequences from 190 million or so T cells. An earlier analysis of nearly 600 of the donors applied high-throughput TCR beta sequencing to assess whether each TCR beta V gene segment acted as functional or pseudogenic. On average, roughly 250,000 unique TCR beta nucleotide sequences were sequenced per donor among about 400 genotyped donors of the cohort, with roughly 18% of those sequences being non-productive. All discovery cohort repertoires had been generated on a single sequencing platform. Donor age, sex, ethnicity and CMV serostatus were compiled alongside the repertoire data. In addition to the first cohort of several hundred subjects, a separate validation cohort of approximately 130 different subjects was used. Of the approximately 400 genotyped donors, approximately 80% were placed in the genetic ancestry cluster associated with self-reported Caucasian donors. Typing coverage varied by locus: roughly 629-630 donors for A, B, C, DRB1 and DQB1; roughly 510 for DQA1; over 600 for DPA1; approximately 490 for DPB1. An early release covering roughly 580 HLA-typed donors comprised approximately 290 gigabases of sequencing data and about 90 million unique TCR sequences. HLA typing included class I and class II loci at four-digit resolution. In a later genetic analysis, genome-wide SNP genotypes for 398 of the 666 donors were used, and that subset was treated as a discovery cohort. The study aimed to test whether signatures of past pathogen exposure could be identified by cataloging public T cell receptors. The study profiled the T cell repertoires of hundreds of subjects by immunosequencing and related them to cytomegalovirus serostatus. Several DR-DQ haplotypes were handled as single units for association and clustering because linkage in the cohort was strong. Rather than drawing on any new phenotypic data, the later analysis identified candidate immune exposures from TCR beta sequences and the way those sequences occurred across donors. The study combined high-throughput TCR immunosequencing, statistical association of individual TCRs with disease status, and machine learning to predict cytomegalovirus infection status. To study patterns of TCR occurrence, a later analysis re-analyzed previously published TCR beta repertoires from 650 to 750 donors and added high-resolution HLA genotyping.

Library generation was performed with the immunoSEQ multiplex PCR assay. For the multiplex PCR, a mixture combining 60 forward primers for TCR Vbeta segments and 13 reverse primers for TCR Jbeta segments was used. The CDR3 region of rearranged TCR beta genes was amplified from genomic DNA by a multiplex PCR assay. Amplified TCR beta libraries were sequenced as 87-base-pair reads on the Illumina HiSeq System. The paper's processing steps were these. Across the 666 repertoires, a later analysis counted 80 million or so unique TCR beta chains, around 11 million of which were shared by at least two donors. A nearest-neighbor algorithm error-corrected the raw reads and collapsed the reads into unique sequences, merging closely related sequences to remove PCR and sequencing errors. CDR3 sequences were aligned to IMGT reference sequences to assign V, D and J gene segments. For a sequence to be retained, a match of at least six nucleotides to both a V gene segment and a J gene segment was required. A rearrangement was called productive if the CDR3 had no stop codons and remained in frame with V and J, and every other rearrangement was called non-productive. Following IMGT convention, CDR3 was defined as the stretch from the second conserved V-encoded cysteine up to the conserved J-encoded phenylalanine. In an earlier analysis of around 640 of the donors, sequences lacking an unambiguous match to a single V gene segment were excluded. An earlier analysis of 587 of the donors classified V segments as functional when productive rearrangements were above 56.7% and as segregating when the standard deviation between donors was above 5%. A statistical classification framework was developed to diagnose cytomegalovirus status using the catalog of TCR beta chain sequences. V and J gene assignment, in a later analysis, came from comparing TCR nucleotide sequences with IMGT/GENE-DB human TR gene sequences. A later analysis assigned CDR3 sequences and most-parsimonious VDJ recombination scenarios with the TCRdist pipeline. A later analysis defined each TCR beta chain by its CDR3 amino acid sequence plus V-gene family, and excluded reads lacking a unique V-gene family. To address suspected cross-contamination and a sequencing artifact, a later analysis removed a few hundred highly shared, low-generation-probability nucleotide sequences. A later analysis calculated a clonal expansion index for each public chain from normalized within-repertoire ranks of inferred template counts. In a later analysis, generation probabilities were computed with a VDJ recombination model fitted to out-of-frame rearrangements, and the resulting probabilities were checked against IGoR. In a later analysis, TCR-TCR, TCR-HLA and TCR-CMV co-occurrence was scored with hypergeometric tests, and a repertoire-size bias correction was applied to TCR pairs. A later analysis estimated false discovery rates by permuting HLA or CMV assignments 20 times. A later analysis grouped co-occurring TCRs with DBSCAN, adding TCRdist sequence similarity when clustering within HLA-allele-positive subsets. Repertoires with fewer than 30,000 or more than 120,000 public chains were left out of co-occurrence clustering, as were four to six repertoires with anomalous nucleotide sharing. TCRdb limited this immuneACCESS table to in-frame rearrangements with V and J called. A share of clones is missing; checked studies link under half to unresolved V genes, and the rest is unexplained. From that table come the V and J calls and clone size; the DNA was used to work out D and trimming. The sample records roughly 120,000 clones, 65% to 75% of which are singletons. The top ten hold around 6.6% of the sample.

This clone was seen a handful of times. Its recognized antigen is unknown. Base qualities are not recorded, but no much larger clone differs from it by a single base. The cohort was made up of several hundred healthy bone marrow donors. Cohort members were all nominally healthy when sampled, although unrecorded immune exposures were likely present. The donor was CMV seropositive and belonged to the group of more than 250 seropositive cohort members. A peripheral blood sample was collected from each donor, and TCR beta sequencing was performed on peripheral blood mononuclear cells. The Qiagen DNeasy Blood Extraction Kit was used to extract genomic DNA from the blood cell samples. Study-wide conclusions, independent of this receptor: A further reported finding was that TCR beta sequences accurately predicted the HLA-A and HLA-B alleles for most subjects in the first cohort. The study gave a list of some 150 TCR beta chains associated with cytomegalovirus. The classifier was reported to diagnose cytomegalovirus status with high specificity and sensitivity in both the original and validation cohorts. Three of the identified cytomegalovirus-associated TCR beta chains were confirmed in vitro to be specific for cytomegalovirus antigens. Because the 87-base-pair reads could not distinguish some IMGT-functional V segments, including TRBV6-2 and TRBV6-3, those segments were excluded. A cluster of highly shared sequence variants was judged likely to represent a technical artifact of the sequencing pipeline. The authors suggested that the approach could potentially be extended to other disease states and immunological phenotypes. The cohort was sequenced for TCR beta chains only, and without alpha or paired-chain data the features that could be detected were limited. In a later analysis, more than 15,000 TCR beta sequences were associated with specific HLA alleles at a false discovery rate of 0.05. Most TCR sequences were seen in very few donors, while some public TCRs were found in many individuals. Because HLA typing was unavailable for some donors at each locus, only the typed subset was used in association tests. According to a later analysis, most CMV-associated TCR beta chains appeared to be HLA-restricted, and the HLA associations seemed to be driven largely by CMV exposure. Fewer than 20 rarely observed V segments, including chromosome 9 orphons, were excluded from the earlier analysis of several hundred of the donors because counts were too low. A later analysis found that TCR association rates varied across HLA loci, with DRB1 alleles showing the most associated TCRs and HLA-C alleles the fewest. The only immune exposure information available for the cohort was CMV serostatus. An earlier analysis of around 540 of the donors showed that most TCR beta V segments appeared in productive rearrangements either about 87% or about 30% of the time, which broadly matched IMGT annotations. A later analysis reported that several top co-occurrence clusters appeared linked to parvovirus B19, influenza, CMV and Epstein-Barr virus. In a later genetic analysis, fewer N-insertions in productive TCRs were reported among donors in an Asian-associated ancestry cluster than the approximately 630-donor mean. A later genetic analysis associated a missense DCLRE1C variant with V-gene and J-gene trimming of TCR beta chains, and an independent cohort replicated the association. Roughly uniform sequencing depth across donors was assumed in presence/absence analyses, although this assumption may not hold. Assigning TCR associations to individual alleles was difficult when HLA alleles, especially DR and DQ, strongly co-occurred. Compared with equally common non-associated chains, HLA-associated TCR beta chains in a later analysis were more clonally expanded and had lower generation probabilities. Linkage disequilibrium might explain the correlated functional status among segregating V segments, but an unknown experimental factor could not be ruled out.

CDR1 and CDR2 are read off the germline V gene as LGHNT and FRNRAP. Measured from the cysteine to the phenylalanine, the CDR3 is 15 residues long. Only the CDR3 region is kept as DNA, spanning 45 bases read in frame from base 1. Relative to germline, V is missing 6 bases and J is missing 5 bases, with 6 bases of the junction outside any gene match. The source material was PBMCs. The receptor chain draws on TRBV12-5 and TRBJ2-6, with 8 junctional bases fitting TRBD1. This TCR was sampled from a man aged 35 to 55 in good health and CMV-seropositive. The nucleotide sequence is given as TGTGCTAGTGGACTGGGGACAGGTAGGGCCAACGTCCTGACTTTC. Its protein reads: CASGLGTGRANVLTF.